A single sample gave rise to the 23 T cell receptor beta chains below, sequenced in a study of blood T cell repertoires in COVID-19. Clones were read by immunoSEQ multiplex PCR, and TCRdb kept only the in-frame ones, dropping some. Of 240,000 or so clones detected, roughly 88% appear once; the ten largest clones hold around 0.78%. Sequencing was performed on peripheral blood. These receptors were taken from a woman aged 25 to 39 with acute or convalescent COVID-19.

The chain combines TRBV5-1 with TRBJ1-1; D remains ambiguous. The germline V and J ends were trimmed by 2 bases and 1 base, with 6 bases remaining between them. The germline CDR1 and CDR2 sequences are SGHRS and YFSETQ. The length of the CDR3 is 13 residues. The CDR3 nucleotides read TGCGCCAGCAGCTTACAGCCGAACACTGAAGCTTTCTTT. It is translated as CASSLQPNTEAFF.

This chain joins TRBV27 and TRBJ1-5; no reliable D call. This CDR3 contains 16 residues. Germline CDR1 and CDR2: MNHEY and SMNVEV (reference sequence). Trimming left V 2 bases short and J 0 bases short, with 11 bases between. CDR3 sequence reads: CASSLLAGNSNQPQHF. The CDR3 nucleotides read TGTGCCAGCAGTTTACTGGCCGGGAATAGCAATCAGCCCCAGCATTTT.

The CDR3 here is CASSLTLGHEQFF. The CDR3 bases are TGTGCCAGCAGCCTAACCCTAGGCCATGAGCAGTTCTTC. The chain links TRBV9 to TRBJ2-1; no firm D call. The CDR3 extends over 13 amino acids. CDR1 is SGDLS, CDR2 YYNGEE, per germline. V lost 4 bases, J lost 8 bases, and 13 bases lay in between.

This clone was seen only a few times. The V call is TRBV30, the J call TRBJ2-5; 10 bases line up with TRBD2. The CDR3 is 14 amino acids. Germline V gene sequence: CDR1 GTSNPN, CDR2 SVGIG (reference sequence). The V and J ends lost 2 bases and 2 bases, in that order; junction bases with no gene match: 2. The CDR3 is CAWSQLAGQETQYF. As DNA, the CDR3 is TGTGCCTGGAGTCAACTAGCGGGACAAGAGACCCAGTACTTC.

The rearrangement uses TRBV30 and TRBJ1-2; the match to TRBD1 covers 7 bases. This CDR3 is 11 amino acids long. CDR1 GTSNPN and CDR2 SVGIG come from the germline V gene (reference sequence). V lost 7 bases, J lost 3 bases, and 2 bases stayed unmatched. The CDR3 protein is CASRGYYGYTF. In DNA form, the CDR3 reads TGTGCCTCCAGGGGGTACTATGGCTACACCTTC.

The chain recombines TRBV9 with TRBJ2-3, with 12 bases lining up with TRBD2. Germline trimming cut 3 bases from V and 4 bases from J; bases unmatched to any gene: 6. The CDR3 totals 16 residues. Per the germline V gene, CDR1 is SGDLS and CDR2 is YYNGEE. As DNA, the CDR3 is TGTGCCAGCAGCGCCCGACTAGCGGGAGCTCCAGATACGCAGTATTTT. Protein sequence: CASSARLAGAPDTQYF.

The chain uses TRBV7-2 and TRBJ2-1; maybe TRBD1 (6 bases). Trimming left V 5 bases short and J 9 bases short, with 17 bases between. The length of the CDR3 is 14 residues. Germline V CDR1 and CDR2: SGHTA, FQGNSA. The CDR3 DNA is TGTGCCAGCAGCCCTAAGACCACAGGGTTTGAGCAGTTCTTC. This gives the protein CASSPKTTGFEQFF.

Only a few counts were recorded for this clone. This sequence joins TRBV5-4 and TRBJ2-3, with D perhaps matching TRBD1 (6 bases). Trimming left V 3 bases short and J 1 base short, with 9 bases between. Germline V lookup: CDR1 SGHNT, CDR2 YYREEE (reference sequence). The CDR3 is 14 residues long. For the CDR3, the DNA is TGTGCCAGCAGCTCACGACAGGGCACAGATACGCAGTATTTT. Its translation: CASSSRQGTDTQYF.

CDR3 sequence (DNA): TGTGCCAGCAGCTACGGGACTGATGGCTACACCTTC. Protein: CASSYGTDGYTF. This chain joins TRBV5-5 and TRBJ1-2; D is possibly TRBD1 (5 bases). Trimming removed 3 bases from V and 6 bases from J, with 9 bases in between. This CDR3 has 12 amino acids. Germline V lookup: CDR1 SGHKS, CDR2 YYEKEE (reference sequence).

The gene calls are TRBV19 and TRBJ2-6, with TRBD1 as a possible D gene (6 bases). The V gene lost 1 base and the J gene lost 2 bases, with 9 bases spanning the gap. The CDR3 is 16 amino acids. CDR1 is LNHDA, CDR2 SQIVND, per germline (reference sequence). Written as DNA, the CDR3 is TGTGCCAGTAGTATAGTAGGGGGAGCTGGGGCCAACGTCCTGACTTTC. Translating gives CASSIVGGAGANVLTF.

The genes are TRBV7-9 and TRBJ2-4, with TRBD2 as a possible D gene (6 bases). Trimming took 4 bases from V and 0 from J, leaving 7 bases between them. Per germline, CDR1 SEHNR and CDR2 FQNEAQ (reference sequence). CDR3 length: 14 amino acids. CDR3 nucleotides: TGTGCCAGCAGCTCGGGACTAGCCAAAAACATTCAGTACTTC. Translation gives CASSSGLAKNIQYF.

This clone occurred once. V gene TRBV7-2 combines with J gene TRBJ2-1, with D unclear. Germline V gene data show CDR1 as SGHTA and CDR2 as FQGNSA. The length of the CDR3 is 14 residues. The ends were cut back, 2 bases at V and 0 bases at J, with 5 bases in the middle. CDR3 region: CASSLRSSYNEQFF. In DNA form, the CDR3 reads TGTGCCAGCAGCTTAAGGAGCTCCTACAATGAGCAGTTCTTC.

This chain links TRBV12-3 or TRBV12-4 with TRBJ1-5, with TRBD1 identical over 7 bases. This CDR3 is 13 amino acids long. Trimming removed 3 bases from V and 7 bases from J; junction bases left unmatched: 3. CDR3 in amino acids: CASSLTGHQPQHF. The DNA for the CDR3 is TGTGCCAGCAGTTTGACAGGGCACCAGCCCCAGCATTTT.

The J gene is TRBJ2-7, the V gene TRBV6-5, with 7 bases that match TRBD2. J was trimmed by 6 bases and V by 2 bases; bases with no gene match: 4. The germline V gene has CDR1 MNHEY and CDR2 SVGAGI. CDR3 size: 13 residues. The CDR3 protein is CASSYRLAGEQYF. In nucleotides, the CDR3 is TGTGCCAGCAGTTACCGACTAGCCGGCGAGCAGTACTTC.

The chain links TRBV5-4 to TRBJ2-1, with a weak D call TRBD1 (6 bases). Germline V gene sequence: CDR1 SGHNT, CDR2 YYREEE (reference sequence). The V end lost 4 bases, the J end lost 9 bases, and 11 bases lay between the germline ends. The CDR3 is 12 amino acids. CDR3 bases: TGTGCCAGCAGCGGGACATTGAGTGAGCAGTTCTTC. Its translation: CASSGTLSEQFF.

The gene calls are TRBV5-4 and TRBJ1-5, with D possibly being TRBD1 (6 bases). V was pared by 2 bases and J by 7 bases, with 13 bases between. Germline loops: CDR1 SGHNT, CDR2 YYREEE (reference sequence). The CDR3 has 14 residues. The CDR3 here is CASSLDRSGQPQHF. The CDR3 coding sequence is TGTGCCAGCAGCTTAGACAGGAGTGGCCAGCCCCAGCATTTT.

This clone occurred a few times. The rearrangement uses TRBV5-1 and TRBJ2-7, with 7 bases fitting TRBD1. Germline CDR1 SGHRS, CDR2 YFSETQ. J gave up 9 bases and V 3 bases, and 12 bases lay outside the gene matches. The CDR3 runs to 14 residues. The CDR3 loop reads CASSSNTGQSWQYF. The CDR3 DNA follows: TGCGCCAGCAGCTCGAATACGGGACAGTCTTGGCAGTACTTC.

This chain uses TRBV24-1 with TRBJ1-5; D gene ambiguous. The length of the CDR3 is 14 residues. V lost 6 bases to trimming and J lost 1 base, with 9 bases between them. Germline CDR1 KGHDR, CDR2 SFDVKD. This CDR3 is CATSRGRSNQPQHF. CDR3 sequence (DNA): TGTGCCACCAGTAGAGGGCGAAGCAATCAGCCCCAGCATTTT.

The CDR3 region is CASSIPAAVNNEQFF. DNA of the CDR3: TGTGCCAGTAGTATACCAGCAGCGGTAAACAATGAGCAGTTCTTC. The chain employs TRBV19 and TRBJ2-1, with D maybe TRBD2 (5 bases). The CDR3 extends over 15 amino acids. Germline V gene data show CDR1 as LNHDA and CDR2 as SQIVND (reference sequence). Trimming took 2 bases from V and 5 from J, leaving 13 bases between them.

The rearrangement joins TRBV7-8 to TRBJ2-1; 11 nucleotides agree with TRBD2. Losses at the gene ends were 4 bases for V and 8 bases for J; bases not matched to a gene: 7. Germline V gives CDR1 SGHVS, CDR2 FQNEAQ. The CDR3 is 15 amino acids. CDR3 sequence (DNA): TGTGCCAGCAGCTCGTACGGGACTAGCGGCTATGAGCAGTTCTTC. It encodes CASSSYGTSGYEQFF.

V and J are TRBV9 and TRBJ2-2, with D perhaps matching TRBD2 (5 bases). The V and J ends lost 1 base and 7 bases respectively, with 14 bases between them. This CDR3 region has 15 residues. Germline V gene lookup returns CDR1 SGDLS and CDR2 YYNGEE. CDR3 region: CASSVNRLGNGELFF. The CDR3 nucleotides are TGTGCCAGCAGCGTAAATCGTCTCGGGAACGGGGAGCTGTTTTTT.

This chain uses TRBV5-1 with TRBJ2-1; tentatively, D is TRBD2 (6 bases). Trimming removed 6 bases from V and 2 bases from J, with 24 bases in between. Germline CDR1 SGHRS, CDR2 YFSETQ. CDR3 length equals 18 residues. In DNA form, the CDR3 reads TGCGCCAGCACTGGTGCAGCCCAACTAGCCGGTACCTACAATGAGCAGTTCTTC. The encoded protein is CASTGAAQLAGTYNEQFF.

The gene calls are TRBV7-2 and TRBJ2-1; maybe TRBD2 (6 bases). CDR3 length: 17 residues. Germline loops: CDR1 SGHTA, CDR2 FQGNSA. V was cut by 1 base and J by 0 bases, with 13 bases left in between. The chain's CDR3 is CASSLGGVQSSYNEQFF. CDR3 nucleotide sequence: TGTGCCAGCAGCTTAGGGGGGGTCCAAAGCTCCTACAATGAGCAGTTCTTC. The full variable domain, with the rest looked up from reference TRBV7-2 and TRBJ2-1, is GAGVSQSPSNKVTEKGKDVELRCDPISGHTALYWYRQSLGQGLEFLIYFQGNSAPDKSGLPSDRFSAERTGGSVSTLTIQRTQQEDSAVYLCASSLGGVQSSYNEQFFGPGTRLTVL.